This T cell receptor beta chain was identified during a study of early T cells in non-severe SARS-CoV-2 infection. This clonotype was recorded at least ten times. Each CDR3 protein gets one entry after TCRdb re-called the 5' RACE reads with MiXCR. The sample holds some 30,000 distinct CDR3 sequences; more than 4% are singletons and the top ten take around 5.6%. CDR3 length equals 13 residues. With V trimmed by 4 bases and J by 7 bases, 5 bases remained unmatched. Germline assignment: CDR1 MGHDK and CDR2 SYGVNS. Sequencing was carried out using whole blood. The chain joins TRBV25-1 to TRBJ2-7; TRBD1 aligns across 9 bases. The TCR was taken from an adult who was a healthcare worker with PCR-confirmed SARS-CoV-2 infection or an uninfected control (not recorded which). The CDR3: CASSGDRGWEQYF. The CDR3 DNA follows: TGTGCCAGCAGTGGAGACAGGGGGTGGGAGCAGTACTTC.